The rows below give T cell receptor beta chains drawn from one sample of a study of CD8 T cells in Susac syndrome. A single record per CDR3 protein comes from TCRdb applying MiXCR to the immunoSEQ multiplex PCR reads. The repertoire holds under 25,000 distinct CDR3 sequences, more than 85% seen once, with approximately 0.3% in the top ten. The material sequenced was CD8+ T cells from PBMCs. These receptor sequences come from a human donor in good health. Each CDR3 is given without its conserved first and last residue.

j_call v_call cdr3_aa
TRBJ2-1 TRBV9 ASSVPSGGPNEQF
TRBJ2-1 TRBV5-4 ASSFPGRGFNEQF
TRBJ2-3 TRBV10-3 AISDEDTDTQY
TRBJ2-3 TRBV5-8 ASSTSSGTMQY
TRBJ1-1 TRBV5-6 ASSPTGTGYTEAF
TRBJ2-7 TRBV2 ASSEAPGGAYEQY
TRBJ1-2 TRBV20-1 SAQGDDPYGYT
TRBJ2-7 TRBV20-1 SARDGRTGTYLYEQY
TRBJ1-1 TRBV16 ASSQWKTGGPNTEAF
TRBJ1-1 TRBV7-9 ASSPPGPRDPEAF
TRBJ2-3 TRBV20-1 SARGVMPDTQY
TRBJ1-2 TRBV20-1 SALPVDRILDANYGYT
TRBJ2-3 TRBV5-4 ASSSRRDRATDTQY
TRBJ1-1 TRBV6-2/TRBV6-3 ATRWGDTEAF
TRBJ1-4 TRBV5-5 ASSFSPDRFGRRLF
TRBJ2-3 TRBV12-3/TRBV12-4 ASSRQPSTDTQY
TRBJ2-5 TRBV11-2 ASSPVDREGLGTQY
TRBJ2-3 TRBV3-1 ASSQEEAQFRTGGGDTQY
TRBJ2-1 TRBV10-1 ASSSREALRNEQF
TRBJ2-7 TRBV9 ASSVGGGTAYEQY
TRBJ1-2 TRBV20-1 SAWTGDSSYGYT
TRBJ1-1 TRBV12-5 ASGLVTGRYTEAF
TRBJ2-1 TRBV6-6 ASSYSDGNEQF
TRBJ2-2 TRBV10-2 ASRKLAGGPNTGELF
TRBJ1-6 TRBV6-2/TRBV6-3 ASSYSSRNSPLH
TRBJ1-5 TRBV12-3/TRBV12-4 ASSFAPGLHSNQPQH
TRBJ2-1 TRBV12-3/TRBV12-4 ASSVAGGPDEQF
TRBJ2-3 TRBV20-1 SCPSYTGTDTQY
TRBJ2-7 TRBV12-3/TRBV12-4 ASSLVQLFYEQY